Ten or more counts support the clone carrying this T cell receptor beta chain. The antigen remains unidentified. V shed 5 bases, J shed 8 bases, and the junction held 3 bases outside the gene matches. From germline, CDR1 is LNHNV and CDR2 YYDKDF (reference sequence). The CDR3 extends over 13 amino acids. As originally analysed: To classify distant metastasis in papillary thyroid cancer, a model was built from CDR3 differences across clinicopathological groups. MiXCR was used by TCRdb to re-call the PCR reads. The V and J calls were not made by the authors but by TCRdb's processing. The sample holds roughly 89,000 clones, approximately 12% seen once. This sample is part of a study of metastatic and nonmetastatic thyroid tumors. Study details: Where malignant and benign thyroid patients were concerned, repertoires were compared across blood and tumor or nodule tissue.

Study findings and constraints: When malignant thyroid tumors were compared with benign nodules, TCR beta diversity was reportedly significantly higher in the malignant tumors. This held in both blood and tumor samples.

All patients were untreated before thyroid surgery. The chain is built from TRBV15 and TRBJ1-4; 9 bases align to TRBD1. The clonotype comes from a female donor with papillary thyroid cancer or a benign thyroid nodule (not recorded which). Some clones in this sample may be carry-over from other donors' samples. The sample taken for sequencing was tumor tissue. The CDR3 reads CATSGTGKEKLFF. The CDR3, as DNA: TGTGCCACCAGCGGGACAGGGAAAGAAAAACTGTTTTTT.